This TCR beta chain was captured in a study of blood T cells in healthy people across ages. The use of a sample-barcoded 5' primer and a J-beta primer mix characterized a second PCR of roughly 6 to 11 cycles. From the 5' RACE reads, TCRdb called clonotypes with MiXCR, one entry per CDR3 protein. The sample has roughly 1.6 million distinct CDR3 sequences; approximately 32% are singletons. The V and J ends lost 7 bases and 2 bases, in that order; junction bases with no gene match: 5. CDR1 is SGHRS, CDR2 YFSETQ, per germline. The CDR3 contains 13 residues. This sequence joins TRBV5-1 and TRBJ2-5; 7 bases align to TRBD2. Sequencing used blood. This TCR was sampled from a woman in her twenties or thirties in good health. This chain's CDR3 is CASGAGVQETQYF. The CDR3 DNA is TGCGCCAGCGGTGCGGGGGTGCAAGAGACCCAGTACTTC.